The T cell receptor beta chain under discussion was sequenced for a study of T cell responses to AZD1222 COVID-19 vaccine. Study-level findings and limits: Repertoire sampling occurred only after the peak T cell response. Researchers report vaccine-associated CD4 TCRs spanning spike, with dominance at 160-218 and 743-854. Close to half of all spike-specific TCRs reportedly target regions of the variants that are unmutated. Baseline antibody screening turned up just a handful of seropositive AZD1222 recipients.

Regarding this clone: Its antigen is currently unknown.

Assay: immunoSEQ multiplex PCR; the TCRdb copy retains only in-frame clones and omits some. The sample lists around 56,000 clones; 70% to 90% were seen once. Trimming took 6 bases from V and 4 from J; bases not matched to a gene: 9. Germline loops: CDR1 MNHEY, CDR2 SVGAGI. This CDR3 comprises 15 residues. The source is an adult who received the AZD1222 COVID-19 vaccine. The sequences come from peripheral blood, collected 28 days after the second AZD1222 dose. The J gene is TRBJ1-1, the V gene TRBV6-5; TRBD1 agrees at 9 bases. The CDR3 bases are TGTGCCAGCAGACCCCCTTTGACAGGGGGCACTGAAGCTTTCTTT. It yields the protein CASRPPLTGGTEAFF.